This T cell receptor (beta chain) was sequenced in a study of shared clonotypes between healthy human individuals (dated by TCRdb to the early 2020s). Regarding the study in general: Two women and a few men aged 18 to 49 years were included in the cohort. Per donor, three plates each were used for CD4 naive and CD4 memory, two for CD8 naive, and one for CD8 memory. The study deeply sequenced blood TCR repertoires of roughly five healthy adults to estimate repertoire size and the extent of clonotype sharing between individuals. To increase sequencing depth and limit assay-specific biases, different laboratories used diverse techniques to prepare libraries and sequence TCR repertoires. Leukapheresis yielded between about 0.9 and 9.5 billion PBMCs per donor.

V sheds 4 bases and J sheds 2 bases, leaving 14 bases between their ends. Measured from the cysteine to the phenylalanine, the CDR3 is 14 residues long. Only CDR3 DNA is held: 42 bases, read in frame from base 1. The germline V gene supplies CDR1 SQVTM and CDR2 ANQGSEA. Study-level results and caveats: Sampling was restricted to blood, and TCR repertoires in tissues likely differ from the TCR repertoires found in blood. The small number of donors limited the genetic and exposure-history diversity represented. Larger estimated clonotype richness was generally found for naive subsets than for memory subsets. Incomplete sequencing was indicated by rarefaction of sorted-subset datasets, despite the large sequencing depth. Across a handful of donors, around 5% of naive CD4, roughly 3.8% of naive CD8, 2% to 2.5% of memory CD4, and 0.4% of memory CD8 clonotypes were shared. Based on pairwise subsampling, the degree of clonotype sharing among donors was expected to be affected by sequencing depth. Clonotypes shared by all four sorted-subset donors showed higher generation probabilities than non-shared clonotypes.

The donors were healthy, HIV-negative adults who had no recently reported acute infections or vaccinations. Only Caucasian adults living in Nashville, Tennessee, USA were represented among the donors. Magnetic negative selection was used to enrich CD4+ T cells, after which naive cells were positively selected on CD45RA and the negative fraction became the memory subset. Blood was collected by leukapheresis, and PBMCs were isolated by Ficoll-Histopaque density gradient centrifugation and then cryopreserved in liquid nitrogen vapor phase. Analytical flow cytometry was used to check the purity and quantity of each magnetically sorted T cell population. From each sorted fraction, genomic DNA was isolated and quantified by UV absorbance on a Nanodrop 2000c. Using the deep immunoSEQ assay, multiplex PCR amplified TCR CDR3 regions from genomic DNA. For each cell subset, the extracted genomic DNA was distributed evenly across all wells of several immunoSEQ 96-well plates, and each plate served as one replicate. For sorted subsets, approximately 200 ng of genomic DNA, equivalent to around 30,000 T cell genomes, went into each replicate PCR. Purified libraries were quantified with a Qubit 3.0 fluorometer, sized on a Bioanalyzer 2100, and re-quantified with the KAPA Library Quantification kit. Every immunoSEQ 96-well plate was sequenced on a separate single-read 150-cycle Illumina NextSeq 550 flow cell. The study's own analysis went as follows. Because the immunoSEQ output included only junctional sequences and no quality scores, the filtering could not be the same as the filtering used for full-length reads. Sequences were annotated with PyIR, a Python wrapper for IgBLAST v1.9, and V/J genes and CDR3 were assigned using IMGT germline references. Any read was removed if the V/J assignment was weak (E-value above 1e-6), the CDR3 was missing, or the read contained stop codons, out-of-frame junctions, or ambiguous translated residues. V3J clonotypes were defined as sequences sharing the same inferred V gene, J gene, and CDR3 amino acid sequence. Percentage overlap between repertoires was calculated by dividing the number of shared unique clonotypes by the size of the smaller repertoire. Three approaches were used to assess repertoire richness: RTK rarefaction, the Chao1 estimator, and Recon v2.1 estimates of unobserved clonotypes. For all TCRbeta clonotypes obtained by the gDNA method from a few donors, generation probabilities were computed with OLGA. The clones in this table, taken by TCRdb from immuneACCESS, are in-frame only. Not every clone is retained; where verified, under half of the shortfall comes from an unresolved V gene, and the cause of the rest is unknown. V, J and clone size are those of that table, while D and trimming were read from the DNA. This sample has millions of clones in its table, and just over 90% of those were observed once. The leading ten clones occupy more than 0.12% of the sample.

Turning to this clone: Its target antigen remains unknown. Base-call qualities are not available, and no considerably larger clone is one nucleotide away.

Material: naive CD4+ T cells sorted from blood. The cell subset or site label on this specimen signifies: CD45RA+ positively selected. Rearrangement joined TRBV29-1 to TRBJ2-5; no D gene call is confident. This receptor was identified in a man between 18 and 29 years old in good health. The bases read TGCAGCGTTGTCAGACCTGCTAGGCAAGAGACCCAGTACTTC. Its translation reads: CSVVRPARQETQYF. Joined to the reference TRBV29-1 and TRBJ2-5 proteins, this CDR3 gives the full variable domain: SAVISQKPSRDICQRGTSLTIQCQVDSQVTMMFWYRQQPGQSLTLIATANQGSEATYESGFVIDKFPISRPNLTFSTLTVSNMSPEDSSIYLCSVVRPARQETQYFGPGTRLLVL.